The next 13 T cell receptor beta chains were all read from a single sample in a study of regulatory T cells in long-lasting Graves disease. Time point in this sample: newly diagnosed GD, antithyroid drugs for less than 3 months. TCR sequences were obtained from RNA taken from PBMCs. Construction of TCR beta libraries relied on iRepertoire HTBI primers and on Arm-PCR targeting CDR3 regions. Via MiXCR, TCRdb re-called the multiplex PCR reads, giving one row per CDR3 protein. This sample has about 470,000 distinct CDR3 sequences, with 14% to 15% found just once. These same data were also listed under a study on T cells in Graves' hyperthyroidism and ophthalmopathy.

The sample in question was peripheral blood mononuclear cells (PBMCs), obtained at new diagnosis, from a patient treated with antithyroid drugs. The receptors stem from a woman aged 30 to 39 with Graves disease.

Only a few counts were recorded for this clonotype. J is TRBJ2-3 and V is TRBV20-1; TRBD2 aligns across 10 bases. The CDR3 length is 20 residues. The ends lost 1 base at V and 0 bases at J; junction bases unmatched: 16. Germline-derived CDR1 and CDR2 are DFQATT and SNEGSKA (reference sequence). In DNA, the CDR3 is TGCAGTGCTAGAGGAGGGGCTACTATAAGCGGGAGGGCTAGCACAGATACGCAGTATTTT. This gives the protein CSARGGATISGRASTDTQYF.

This chain uses TRBV30 with TRBJ2-7; D gene unclear. This CDR3 contains 12 residues. V lost 4 bases, J lost 7 bases, and 14 bases lay in between. Germline CDR1 reads GTSNPN; CDR2 reads SVGIG (reference sequence). The CDR3 region has the DNA TGTGCCTGGAATCCCGGGTGGGAAGAGCAGTACTTC. This translates into CAWNPGWEEQYF.

The chain employs TRBV16 and TRBJ1-3, with a weak D call TRBD1 (5 bases). CDR1 is KGHSY and CDR2 is FQNENV in the germline V gene. Trimming took off 2 bases at V and 0 bases at J, with 14 bases between the two ends. The CDR3 totals 17 residues. DNA for the CDR3: TGTGCCAGCAGCCAAAATAGAGGGGCTAGCTCTGGAAACACCATATATTTT. Its protein product is CASSQNRGASSGNTIYF.

This clonotype appeared many times. The chain is built from TRBV7-9 and TRBJ2-1; 11 bases align to TRBD2. The ends lost 1 base at V and 4 bases at J; junction bases unmatched: 3. CDR1 SEHNR and CDR2 FQNEAQ come from the germline V gene (reference sequence). The CDR3 totals 16 residues. As DNA, the CDR3 is TGTGCCAGCAGCTTAGGACTAGCGGGATGGTACAATGAGCAGTTCTTC. Amino acids: CASSLGLAGWYNEQFF.

This chain joins TRBV5-1 and TRBJ2-5; 12 bases align to TRBD2. Trimming cost V 4 bases and J 3 bases; bases outside gene matches: 7. The CDR3 is made up of 16 amino acids. Per germline, CDR1 SGHRS and CDR2 YFSETQ. The CDR3 nucleotides are TGCGCCAGCAGCCCACGACTAGCGGGAGAGGAAGAGACCCAGTACTTC. Protein sequence: CASSPRLAGEEETQYF.

This clonotype appeared many times. The chain uses TRBV7-2 and TRBJ2-7; TRBD2 matches 8 bases. CDR1 and CDR2 from the germline V gene are SGHTA and FQGNSA. The CDR3 runs to 16 residues. V lost 5 bases to trimming and J lost 3 bases; unmatched junction nucleotides: 12. In nucleotides, the CDR3 is TGTGCCAGCAGCCGGATGGGACTAGAAAATTTCTACGAGCAGTACTTC. This sequence encodes CASSRMGLENFYEQYF.

With regard to this clonotype: A read error may explain this, as a much larger clone is one base away. The V call is TRBV6-1, the J call TRBJ1-2, with 10 nucleotides matching TRBD1. Germline CDR1 reads MNHNS; CDR2 reads SASEGT. The CDR3 contains 15 residues. The CDR3 DNA sequence: TGTGCCAGCAGAATAATCGGACAGGGGGTGGACGGCTACGCCTTC. Residues: CASRIIGQGVDGYAF.

In this sample, this clonotype turned up many times. The chain combines TRBV6-2 or TRBV6-3 with TRBJ2-7, with D perhaps TRBD1 or TRBD2 (5 bases each). Trimming pared 3 bases from V and 0 bases from J, leaving 9 bases between. The CDR3 is 14 residues long. Germline-derived CDR1 and CDR2 are MNHEY and SVGEGT. CDR3 sequence: CASSYGGYSYEQYF. The CDR3 nucleotides read TGTGCCAGCAGTTATGGGGGATACTCCTACGAGCAGTACTTC.

This clonotype was detected many times. J is TRBJ1-1 and V is TRBV6-2 or TRBV6-3, with 9 bases aligning to TRBD1. From germline, CDR1 is MNHEY and CDR2 SVGEGT. The CDR3 has 17 residues. After removal of 2 bases from V and 5 bases from J, the junction contained 12 bases not matched to a gene. CDR3 nucleotide sequence: TGTGCCAGCAGTTACCCCCCCAGGTTGGACAGGGGAACTGAAGCTTTCTTT. It translates to CASSYPPRLDRGTEAFF.

This clonotype was observed many times. The chain combines TRBV30 with TRBJ2-3; D gene ambiguous. Trimming shortened V by 5 bases and J by 0 bases, and 12 bases separated the two germline ends. From germline, CDR1 is GTSNPN and CDR2 SVGIG (reference sequence). The CDR3 is 14 amino acids. The CDR3 sequence: CAWGPRASTDTQYF. The CDR3, as DNA: TGTGCCTGGGGTCCTCGTGCTAGCACAGATACGCAGTATTTT.

This clonotype was observed a handful of times. The chain links TRBV6-1 to TRBJ1-1; 8 bases agree with TRBD1. This CDR3 region has 14 residues. Germline CDR1 is MNHNS and CDR2 is SASEGT. J lost 1 base, V lost 6 bases, and 4 bases had no gene match. The CDR3: CASRHTGGNTEAFF. The CDR3 DNA is TGTGCCAGCAGGCACACAGGGGGGAACACTGAAGCTTTCTTT.

Ten or more counts support this clonotype. V is TRBV4-1 and J is TRBJ2-7; 9 bases agree with TRBD1. The CDR3 consists of 15 residues. Germline CDR1 MGHRA, CDR2 YSYEKL. V trimming: 2 bases; J trimming: 2 bases; junction bases outside the gene matches: 4. The CDR3 DNA follows: TGCGCCAGCAGCCAACCCCGGACAGGGGCCTACGAGCAGTACTTC. Protein product: CASSQPRTGAYEQYF.

This clonotype was seen a handful of times. The V call is TRBV20-1, the J call TRBJ2-5; 14 bases match TRBD2. The CDR3 extends over 16 amino acids. With 3 bases clipped from V and 5 bases from J, the junction kept 8 bases outside the gene matches. Germline CDR1 reads DFQATT; CDR2 reads SNEGSKA (reference sequence). This CDR3 is CSASEPGLAGVETQYF. The CDR3 DNA reads TGCAGTGCTAGCGAACCGGGACTAGCGGGAGTGGAGACCCAGTACTTC.